Listed below are T cell receptor beta chains from one sample, sequenced in a study of T cells after yellow fever vaccination. MiXCR was run by TCRdb on the 5' RACE reads, yielding one entry per CDR3 protein. Of almost 600,000 distinct CDR3 sequences in the sample, about 14% were seen once. The input for sequencing was PBMCs, taken on the day of the yellow fever booster vaccination. The receptors originated from a young man who received the YFV17D yellow fever vaccine. CDR3s include the opening cysteine and the closing phenylalanine or tryptophan. The D gene is left open where the match is weak. For some rows the clone size is stated as once, few or many, or as a class when expanded; others skip it.

clone_size,j_call,v_call,d_call,cdr3_length,cdr3_aa,cdr3_nt
few,TRBJ1-1,TRBV6-1,TRBD1,16,CATSDRTGNFNAEAFF,TGTGCCACCTCAGACCGGACAGGGAATTTTAATGCTGAAGCTTTCTTT
NA,TRBJ1-5,TRBV15,NA,12,CATSRAGHPQHF,TGTGCCACCAGCAGAGCAGGACACCCCCAGCATTTT
few,TRBJ2-7,TRBV20-1,NA,12,CSASAGSHEQYF,TGCAGTGCTAGTGCAGGGTCCCACGAGCAGTACTTC
NA,TRBJ2-7,TRBV7-9,NA,15,CASSAEGFSADEQYF,TGTGCCAGCAGCGCCGAAGGGTTTTCCGCAGACGAGCAGTACTTC
NA,TRBJ2-1,TRBV29-1,TRBD2,15,CSVNLAGWRYNEQFF,TGCAGCGTTAACTTAGCGGGTTGGCGCTACAATGAGCAGTTCTTC
NA,TRBJ2-2,TRBV9,TRBD2,16,CASSQYSGRHTGELFF,TGTGCCAGCAGCCAATACAGCGGGAGGCACACCGGGGAGCTGTTTTTT
few,TRBJ2-7,TRBV10-1,NA,14,CASSRESSSYEQYF,TGCGCCAGCAGTCGGGAGTCCTCCTCCTACGAGCAGTACTTC
NA,TRBJ2-4,TRBV4-3,TRBD1,16,CASSLVWGQGQNIQYF,TGCGCCAGCAGTCTTGTATGGGGACAGGGCCAAAACATTCAGTACTTC
NA,TRBJ2-3,TRBV15,TRBD2,16,CATSRDPTSDTDTQYF,TGTGCCACCAGCAGAGATCCGACTAGCGACACAGATACGCAGTATTTT
few,TRBJ1-2,TRBV5-1,NA,13,CASSFQENYGYTF,TGCGCCAGCAGCTTCCAGGAGAACTATGGCTACACCTTC
few,TRBJ2-1,TRBV4-3,TRBD1,17,CASSQGLGQGALNEQFF,TGCGCCAGCAGCCAAGGACTCGGGCAGGGGGCTCTCAATGAGCAGTTCTTC
many,TRBJ1-1,TRBV5-1,NA,12,CASSPRGAEAFF,TGCGCCAGCAGCCCGAGAGGGGCTGAAGCTTTCTTT
NA,TRBJ1-5,TRBV20-1,NA,14,CSAREPTGRQPQHF,TGCAGTGCTAGAGAACCTACAGGGCGTCAGCCCCAGCATTTT
few,TRBJ2-7,TRBV6-2/TRBV6-3,TRBD1,13,CASKGQVRYEQYF,TGTGCCAGCAAAGGACAGGTGAGATACGAGCAGTACTTC
few,TRBJ2-4,TRBV20-1,TRBD2,14,CSARGEVAGNIQYF,TGCAGTGCTAGAGGGGAGGTAGCGGGGAACATTCAGTACTTC